These 19 T cell receptor beta chains originate from one sample sequenced in a study of T cell responses to AZD1222 COVID-19 vaccine. Some clones are missing from TCRdb's copy, which holds only in-frame ones; the method was immunoSEQ multiplex PCR. The sample lists about 110,000 clones, roughly 87% seen once, with about 3% in the top ten. Sequenced material: peripheral blood, taken on day 0 of MenACWY control vaccination. Receptors were obtained from an adult in good health.

V and J are TRBV7-9 and TRBJ2-2; 10 bases line up with TRBD1. CDR1 and CDR2 (germline): SEHNR, FQNEAQ (reference sequence). V dropped 4 bases and J dropped 5; count of bases not matched to a gene: 4. The CDR3 is made up of 15 amino acids. CDR3 region: CASSYDRGRTGELFF. Written as DNA, the CDR3 is TGTGCCAGCAGCTACGACAGGGGGCGAACCGGGGAGCTGTTTTTT. The variable domain in full, completed from reference TRBV7-9 and TRBJ2-2, reads DTGVSQNPRHKITKRGQNVTFRCDPISEHNRLYWYRQTLGQGPEFLTYFQNEAQLEKSRLLSDRFSAERPKGSFSTLEIQRTEQGDSAMYLCASSYDRGRTGELFFGEGSRLTVL.

In nucleotides, the CDR3 is TGTGCCACCAGTGCGGGGGGCGCGGGGGATACGCAGTATTTT. It encodes CATSAGGAGDTQYF. The V gene is TRBV24-1, the J gene TRBJ2-3; D possibly corresponds to TRBD2 (7 bases). There are 14 residues in the CDR3. V was shortened by 5 bases and J by 6 bases, with 14 bases between the two germline ends. CDR1 is KGHDR, CDR2 SFDVKD, per germline.

The chain uses TRBV3-1 (or the pseudogene TRBV3-2) and TRBJ1-2; a weak D match, TRBD1 (6 bases). V lost 4 bases, J lost 8 bases, and 17 bases lay in between. CDR1 and CDR2 from the germline V gene are LGHDT and YNNKEL (reference sequence). The CDR3 is 14 amino acids. The CDR3 DNA reads TGTGCCAGCAGCCCGGAGGGGGGAAGGACCGGCTACACCTTC. This translates into CASSPEGGRTGYTF.

The V and J genes are TRBV3-1 (or the pseudogene TRBV3-2) and TRBJ1-6; 7 positions match TRBD1. Trimming cost V 4 bases and J 6 bases; bases outside gene matches: 6. Per the germline V gene, CDR1 is LGHDT and CDR2 is YNNKEL (reference sequence). This CDR3 is built from 15 residues. CDR3 residues: CASSPRQGGNSPLHF. DNA for the CDR3: TGTGCCAGCAGCCCTCGACAGGGCGGTAATTCACCCCTCCACTTT.

The chain has TRBV5-1 and TRBJ2-1; D might be TRBD1 (5 bases). V lost 4 bases and J lost 5, with 10 bases in between. In germline, CDR1 is SGHRS, CDR2 YFSETQ. The CDR3 runs to 13 residues. CDR3 coding DNA: TGCGCCAGCAGCAAACTGACAGACAATGAGCAGTTCTTC. Translation gives CASSKLTDNEQFF.

This clone has more than one count but fewer than ten. The chain combines TRBV30 with TRBJ1-2, with 7 nucleotides matching TRBD1. V lost 2 bases to trimming and J lost 2 bases; unmatched junction nucleotides: 2. CDR1 GTSNPN and CDR2 SVGIG come from the germline V gene (reference sequence). There are 13 residues in the CDR3. CDR3 in amino acids: CAWSPTGNYGYTF. CDR3 coding DNA: TGTGCCTGGAGTCCGACAGGGAACTATGGCTACACCTTC.

This clone was counted between two and nine times. The genes are TRBV7-9 and TRBJ1-1; D possibly corresponds to TRBD1 (5 bases). V was cut by 1 base and J by 3 bases, with 9 bases left in between. In germline, CDR1 is SEHNR, CDR2 FQNEAQ (reference sequence). CDR3 length equals 14 residues. The CDR3 nucleotides read TGTGCCAGCAGCTTAGACAGGCTGGACACTGAAGCTTTCTTT. It specifies CASSLDRLDTEAFF. Based on the CDR3 plus reference TRBV7-9 and TRBJ1-1, the full variable domain is DTGVSQNPRHKITKRGQNVTFRCDPISEHNRLYWYRQTLGQGPEFLTYFQNEAQLEKSRLLSDRFSAERPKGSFSTLEIQRTEQGDSAMYLCASSLDRLDTEAFFGQGTRLTVV.

The rearrangement links TRBV7-2 to TRBJ2-4; D uncertain. Germline V gene sequence: CDR1 SGHTA, CDR2 FQGNSA. V lost 0 bases, J lost 0 bases, and 15 bases lay in between. The length of the CDR3 is 18 residues. CDR3 in amino acids: CASSLAGRSVVAKNIQYF. DNA of the CDR3: TGTGCCAGCAGCTTAGCGGGCCGTTCTGTCGTAGCCAAAAACATTCAGTACTTC. Full variable domain (missing parts from reference TRBV7-2 and TRBJ2-4): GAGVSQSPSNKVTEKGKDVELRCDPISGHTALYWYRQSLGQGLEFLIYFQGNSAPDKSGLPSDRFSAERTGGSVSTLTIQRTQQEDSAVYLCASSLAGRSVVAKNIQYFGAGTRLSVL.

This chain joins TRBV9 and TRBJ2-1, with TRBD2 matching 11 bases. Germline CDR1 is SGDLS and CDR2 is YYNGEE. The CDR3 spans 15 residues. The junction had 5 bases not matched to a gene; V was cut back by 3 bases and J by 6 bases. In nucleotides, the CDR3 is TGTGCCAGCAGCGCACTAGCGGGGGAAGGCAATGAGCAGTTCTTC. It translates to CASSALAGEGNEQFF.

J is TRBJ2-7 and V is TRBV28; TRBD2 agrees at 8 bases. CDR1 MDHEN and CDR2 SYDVKM come from the germline V gene. The length of the CDR3 is 15 residues. V gave up 3 bases and J gave up 3 bases; unmatched junction bases: 7. Here the CDR3 reads CASSFSMSGGYEQYF. The CDR3 nucleotides read TGTGCCAGCAGTTTTTCGATGAGCGGGGGCTACGAGCAGTACTTC. Together with reference TRBV28 and TRBJ2-7, the CDR3 gives the full variable domain: DVKVTQSSRYLVKRTGEKVFLECVQDMDHENMFWYRQDPGLGLRLIYFSYDVKMKEKGDIPEGYSVSREKKERFSLILESASTNQTSMYLCASSFSMSGGYEQYFGPGTRLTVT.

The V and J genes are TRBV7-2 and TRBJ1-5, with D perhaps TRBD1 (6 bases). The germline V gene has CDR1 SGHTA and CDR2 FQGNSA. Trimming took off 4 bases at V and 4 bases at J, with 11 bases between the two ends. The length of the CDR3 is 14 residues. The CDR3 protein is CASSYTGRNQPQHF. The CDR3 DNA reads as TGTGCCAGCAGCTATACAGGGAGGAATCAGCCCCAGCATTTT.

V is TRBV27 and J is TRBJ2-1; possibly TRBD2 for D (5 bases). Germline V gives CDR1 MNHEY, CDR2 SMNVEV (reference sequence). Trimming took off 0 bases at V and 4 bases at J, with 16 bases between the two ends. CDR3 length: 17 amino acids. The CDR3 sequence is CASSLSSAGPFYNEQFF. CDR3 in DNA: TGTGCCAGCAGTTTATCCTCGGCGGGCCCTTTTTACAATGAGCAGTTCTTC.

The chain recombines TRBV2 with TRBJ1-6, with D perhaps TRBD1 (5 bases). Trimming cost V 6 bases and J 6 bases, with 15 bases left between them. This CDR3 comprises 15 residues. Germline V gene lookup returns CDR1 SNHLY and CDR2 FYNNEI. The DNA for the CDR3 is TGTGCCAGCAGCGGGGACCGCGGCGGTAATTCACCCCTCCACTTT. This gives the protein CASSGDRGGNSPLHF.

This clone was counted a single time. This chain uses TRBV6-5 with TRBJ2-5; the match to TRBD2 covers 11 bases. Germline CDR1 and CDR2: MNHEY and SVGAGI. The CDR3 runs 14 residues. V was pared by 9 bases and J by 6 bases, with 9 bases of the junction left unmatched. The DNA for the CDR3 is TGTGCCAGTACGACTAGCGGGGTCACTAAGACCCAGTACTTC. As protein: CASTTSGVTKTQYF.

The chain has TRBV19 and TRBJ2-1, with TRBD2 as a possible D gene (6 bases). This CDR3 has 14 amino acids. Germline V gene sequence: CDR1 LNHDA, CDR2 SQIVND (reference sequence). Trimming removed 5 bases from V and 9 bases from J, with 17 bases in between. The CDR3, as DNA: TGTGCCAGTAGTGTCCTACAAAGGGGAGGTGAGCAGTTCTTC. This codes for CASSVLQRGGEQFF.

The rearrangement links TRBV9 to TRBJ1-4; D remains ambiguous. Germline CDR1 and CDR2: SGDLS and YYNGEE. With 0 bases removed from V and 3 bases from J, the gap between germline ends came to 12 bases. The CDR3 covers 16 residues. The CDR3 bases are TGTGCCAGCAGCGTAGAAGGTTCGAGCGCTAATGAAAAACTGTTTTTT. Its translation is CASSVEGSSANEKLFF.

The genes are TRBV12-3 or TRBV12-4 and TRBJ1-1, with D maybe TRBD1 (5 bases). CDR3 length: 13 residues. Deletions cut 7 bases from V and 5 bases from J, with 14 bases between. CDR3 protein: CASTLRQGTEAFF. CDR3 bases: TGTGCCAGCACCCTAAGGCAGGGAACTGAAGCTTTCTTT.

The chain employs TRBV27 and TRBJ1-2; TRBD1 matches at 7 bases. The germline V gene has CDR1 MNHEY and CDR2 SMNVEV (reference sequence). The CDR3 spans 15 residues. V shed 1 base and J 5 bases; nucleotides not matched to a gene: 7. CDR3 DNA sequence: TGTGCCAGCAGTTTATATCTGGGACAGAGTTATGGCTACACCTTC. Protein sequence: CASSLYLGQSYGYTF.

This clone was detected only a few times. The V call is TRBV7-3, the J call TRBJ2-1; the match to TRBD2 covers 12 bases. CDR3 size: 16 residues. Germline lookup yields CDR1 SGHTA and CDR2 FQGTGA. Trimming at V came to 1 base and at J to 6 bases, leaving 4 bases not matched to a gene. The CDR3 loop reads CASSLIASGGVNEQFF. CDR3 coding DNA: TGTGCCAGCAGCTTAATTGCTAGCGGGGGGGTCAATGAGCAGTTCTTC.